Detailed here is one TCR beta chain. Its matching antigen is unknown. Germline-derived CDR1 and CDR2 are SEHNR and FQNEAQ (reference sequence). V lost 5 bases to trimming and J lost 3 bases, with 13 bases between them. CDR3 length equals 14 residues. This record comes from a study of T cell responses to AZD1222 COVID-19 vaccine. Here immunoSEQ multiplex PCR was the method, and the copy in TCRdb shows in-frame clones only, minus some. The table lists around 210,000 clones, around 94% of them singletons, with approximately 1.7% in the top ten. Study-level results: Epitopes outside B.1.351 and B.1.1.7 mutated regions reportedly drew nearly half of spike TCRs. Spike-wide vaccine-associated CD4 TCRs dominated at 160-218 and 743-854.

The receptor was derived from an adult who received the MenACWY meningococcal vaccine as a control. The source was peripheral blood, collected 28 days after the second dose of the MenACWY control vaccine. The J gene is TRBJ1-1, the V gene TRBV7-9; D is uncertain. The CDR3 sequence: CASSTLDWDTEAFF. The DNA for the CDR3 is TGTGCCAGCAGCACCCTGGACTGGGACACTGAAGCTTTCTTT.